The TCR beta chain under discussion was sequenced for a study of blood T cell repertoires in COVID-19. Looking at the study overall: Spain, Italy and the United States supplied samples that represented acute and convalescent COVID-19.

Study processing details: Researchers report that nucleated cell counts were estimated from reference gene primer amplification. Clones were sequenced by immunoSEQ multiplex PCR, and TCRdb holds only the in-frame ones, with some missing. D and trimming come from the DNA, and the V and J calls and clone size come from that table. Found here are about 140,000 clones, roughly 82% of them singletons; the top ten hold around 13%. This clone was picked up one time. Sample: peripheral blood. The TCR comes from a man older than 75 with acute or convalescent COVID-19.

The CDR3 region is CASSSNPGQGSSYEQYF. The CDR3 bases are TGTGCCAGCAGTTCTAACCCGGGACAGGGGAGCTCCTACGAGCAGTACTTC. This chain joins TRBV28 and TRBJ2-7; 10 positions match TRBD1. This CDR3 has 17 amino acids. After removal of 4 bases from V and 0 bases from J, the junction contained 9 bases not matched to a gene. Germline loops: CDR1 MDHEN, CDR2 SYDVKM.